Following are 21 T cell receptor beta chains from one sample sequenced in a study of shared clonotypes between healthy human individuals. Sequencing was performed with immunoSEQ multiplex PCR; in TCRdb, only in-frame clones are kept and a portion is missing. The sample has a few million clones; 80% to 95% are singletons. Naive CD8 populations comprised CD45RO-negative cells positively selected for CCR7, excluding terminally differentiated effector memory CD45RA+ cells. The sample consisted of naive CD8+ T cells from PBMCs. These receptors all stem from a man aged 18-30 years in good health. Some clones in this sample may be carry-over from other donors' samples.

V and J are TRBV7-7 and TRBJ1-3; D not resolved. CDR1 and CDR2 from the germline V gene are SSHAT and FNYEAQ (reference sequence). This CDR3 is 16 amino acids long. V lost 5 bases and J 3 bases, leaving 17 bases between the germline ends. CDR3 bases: TGTGCCAGCAGCCCCGAACCCGGAGGTGGTGGAAACACCATATATTTT. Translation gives CASSPEPGGGGNTIYF.

The CDR3 coding sequence is TGTGCCAGCAGCCAAGTAACGGTCCGGGATTGGGAAAAACTGTTTTTT. The encoded protein is CASSQVTVRDWEKLFF. The V and J genes are TRBV7-6 and TRBJ1-4; D gene uncertain. V was shortened by 5 bases and J by 8 bases, with 21 bases between the two germline ends. Looked up from germline, CDR1 is SGHVS and CDR2 is FNYEAQ. The CDR3 consists of 16 residues.

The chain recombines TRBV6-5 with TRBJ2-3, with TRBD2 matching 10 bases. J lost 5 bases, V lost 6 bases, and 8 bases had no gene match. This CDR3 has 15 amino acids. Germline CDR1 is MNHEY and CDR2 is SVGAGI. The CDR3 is CASSPLAGEGDTQYF. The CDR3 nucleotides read TGTGCCAGCAGCCCTCTAGCGGGGGAGGGAGATACGCAGTATTTT.

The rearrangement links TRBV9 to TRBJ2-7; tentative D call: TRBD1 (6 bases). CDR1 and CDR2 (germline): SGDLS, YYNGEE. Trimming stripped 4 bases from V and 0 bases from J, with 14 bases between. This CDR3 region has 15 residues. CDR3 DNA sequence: TGTGCCAGCAGCCCTACCTTAGGGGGCTCCTACGAGCAGTACTTC. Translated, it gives CASSPTLGGSYEQYF.

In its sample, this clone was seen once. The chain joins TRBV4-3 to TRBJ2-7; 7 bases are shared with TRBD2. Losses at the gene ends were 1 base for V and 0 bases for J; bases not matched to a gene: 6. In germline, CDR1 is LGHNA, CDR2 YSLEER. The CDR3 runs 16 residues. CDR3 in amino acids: CASSQGLASGSYEQYF. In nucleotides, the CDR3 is TGCGCCAGCAGCCAAGGGCTAGCTAGCGGCTCCTACGAGCAGTACTTC.

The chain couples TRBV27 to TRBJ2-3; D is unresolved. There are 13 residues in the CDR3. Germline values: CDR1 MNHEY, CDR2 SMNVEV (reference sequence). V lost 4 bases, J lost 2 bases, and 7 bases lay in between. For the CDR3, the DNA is TGTGCCAGCAGTTGGCAGATCACAGATACGCAGTATTTT. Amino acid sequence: CASSWQITDTQYF.

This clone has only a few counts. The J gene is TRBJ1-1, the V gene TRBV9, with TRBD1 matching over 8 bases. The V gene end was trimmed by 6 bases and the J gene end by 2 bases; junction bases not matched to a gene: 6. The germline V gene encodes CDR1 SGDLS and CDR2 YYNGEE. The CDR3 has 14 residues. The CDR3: CASTAGGSNTEAFF. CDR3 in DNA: TGTGCCAGCACCGCAGGGGGCTCAAACACTGAAGCTTTCTTT.

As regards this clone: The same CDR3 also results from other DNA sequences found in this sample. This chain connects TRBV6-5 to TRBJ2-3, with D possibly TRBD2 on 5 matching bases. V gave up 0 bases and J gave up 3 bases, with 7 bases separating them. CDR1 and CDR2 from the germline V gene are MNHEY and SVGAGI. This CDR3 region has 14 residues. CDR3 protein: CASSYSSGTDTQYF. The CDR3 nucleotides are TGTGCCAGCAGTTACTCGTCGGGAACAGATACGCAGTATTTT.

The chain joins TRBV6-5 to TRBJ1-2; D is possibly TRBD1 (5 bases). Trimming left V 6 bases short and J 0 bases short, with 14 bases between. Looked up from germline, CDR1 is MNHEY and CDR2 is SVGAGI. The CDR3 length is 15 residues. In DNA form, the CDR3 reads TGTGCCAGCAGCCAATCAAGGACACCTAACTATGGCTACACCTTC. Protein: CASSQSRTPNYGYTF.

CDR3 amino acids: CASSPYYRDRGSSGRAVSYNEQFF. The CDR3 nucleotides are TGTGCCAGCAGTCCCTATTATCGGGACAGGGGGTCTAGCGGGAGGGCCGTGTCCTACAATGAGCAGTTCTTC. V usage is TRBV28 and J usage is TRBJ2-1, with D possibly matching TRBD2 (12 bases). The germline CDR1 and CDR2 sequences are MDHEN and SYDVKM. Trimming stripped 5 bases from V and 1 base from J, with 39 bases between. The CDR3 has 24 residues.

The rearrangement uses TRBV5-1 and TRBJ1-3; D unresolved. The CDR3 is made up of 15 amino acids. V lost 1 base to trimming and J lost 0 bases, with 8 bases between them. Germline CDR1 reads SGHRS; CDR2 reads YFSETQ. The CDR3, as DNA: TGCGCCAGCAGCTTGATGGCAGGCTCTGGAAACACCATATATTTT. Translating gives CASSLMAGSGNTIYF. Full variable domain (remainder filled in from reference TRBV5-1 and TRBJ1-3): KAGVTQTPRYLIKTRGQQVTLSCSPISGHRSVSWYQQTPGQGLQFLFEYFSETQRNKGNFPGRFSGRQFSNSRSEMNVSTLELGDSALYLCASSLMAGSGNTIYFGEGSWLTVV.

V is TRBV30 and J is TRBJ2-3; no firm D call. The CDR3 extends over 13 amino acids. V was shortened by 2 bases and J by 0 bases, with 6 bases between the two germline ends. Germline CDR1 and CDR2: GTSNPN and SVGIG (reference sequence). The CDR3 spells CAWSPPSTDTQYF. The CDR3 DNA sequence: TGTGCCTGGAGTCCCCCGAGCACAGATACGCAGTATTTT.

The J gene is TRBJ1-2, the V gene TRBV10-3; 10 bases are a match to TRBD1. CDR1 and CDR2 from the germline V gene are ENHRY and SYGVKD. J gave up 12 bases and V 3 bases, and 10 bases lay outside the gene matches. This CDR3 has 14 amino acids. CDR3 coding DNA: TGTGCCATCAGTGACCTCCTGGGGACAGGGGTTCACACCTTC. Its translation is CAISDLLGTGVHTF.

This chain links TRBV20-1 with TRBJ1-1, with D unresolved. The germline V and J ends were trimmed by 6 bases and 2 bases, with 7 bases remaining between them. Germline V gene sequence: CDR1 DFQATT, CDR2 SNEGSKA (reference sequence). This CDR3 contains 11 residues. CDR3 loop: CSAGVNTEAFF. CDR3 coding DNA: TGCAGTGCCGGGGTTAACACTGAAGCTTTCTTT.

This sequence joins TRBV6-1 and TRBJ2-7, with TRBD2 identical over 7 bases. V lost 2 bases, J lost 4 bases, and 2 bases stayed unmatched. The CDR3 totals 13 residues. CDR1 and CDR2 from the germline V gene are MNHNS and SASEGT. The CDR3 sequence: CASSEMGGYEQYF. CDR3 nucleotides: TGTGCCAGCAGTGAAATGGGAGGGTACGAGCAGTACTTC.

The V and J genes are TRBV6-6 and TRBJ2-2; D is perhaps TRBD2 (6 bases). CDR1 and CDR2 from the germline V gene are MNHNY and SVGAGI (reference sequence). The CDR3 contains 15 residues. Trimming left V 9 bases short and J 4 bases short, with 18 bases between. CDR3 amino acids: CASLPWEAGTGELFF. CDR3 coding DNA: TGTGCCAGTCTTCCTTGGGAGGCCGGCACCGGGGAGCTGTTTTTT.

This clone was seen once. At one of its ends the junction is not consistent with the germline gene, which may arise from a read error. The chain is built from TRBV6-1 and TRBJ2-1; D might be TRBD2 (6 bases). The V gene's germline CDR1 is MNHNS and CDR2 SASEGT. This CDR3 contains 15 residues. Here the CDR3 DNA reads TGTGCCATCAGTGAGTCAAAGGGCGGGATCAATGAGCAGTTCTTC. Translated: CAISESKGGINEQFF.

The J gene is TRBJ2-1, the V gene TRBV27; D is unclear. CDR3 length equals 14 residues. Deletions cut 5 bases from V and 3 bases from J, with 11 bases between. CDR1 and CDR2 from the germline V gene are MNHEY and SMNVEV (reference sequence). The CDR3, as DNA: TGTGCCAGCAGTCAACTTGACAACTACAATGAGCAGTTCTTC. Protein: CASSQLDNYNEQFF.

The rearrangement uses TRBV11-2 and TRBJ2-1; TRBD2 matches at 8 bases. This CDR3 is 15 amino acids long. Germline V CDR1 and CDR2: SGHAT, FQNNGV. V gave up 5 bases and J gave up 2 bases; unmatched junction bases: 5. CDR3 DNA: TGTGCCAGCAGCGAAGAGCGGGGGCCCTACAATGAGCAGTTCTTC. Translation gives CASSEERGPYNEQFF. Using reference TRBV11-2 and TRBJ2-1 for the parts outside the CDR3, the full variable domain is EAGVAQSPRYKIIEKRQSVAFWCNPISGHATLYWYQQILGQGPKLLIQFQNNGVVDDSQLPKDRFSAERLKGVDSTLKIQPAKLEDSAVYLCASSEERGPYNEQFFGPGTRLTVL.

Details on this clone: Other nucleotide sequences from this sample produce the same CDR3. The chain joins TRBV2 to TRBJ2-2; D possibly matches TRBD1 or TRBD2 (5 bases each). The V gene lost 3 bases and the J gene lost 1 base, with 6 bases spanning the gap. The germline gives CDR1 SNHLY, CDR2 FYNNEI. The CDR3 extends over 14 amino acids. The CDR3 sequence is CASSERGNTGELFF. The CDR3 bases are TGTGCCAGCAGTGAGAGGGGGAACACCGGGGAGCTGTTTTTT.

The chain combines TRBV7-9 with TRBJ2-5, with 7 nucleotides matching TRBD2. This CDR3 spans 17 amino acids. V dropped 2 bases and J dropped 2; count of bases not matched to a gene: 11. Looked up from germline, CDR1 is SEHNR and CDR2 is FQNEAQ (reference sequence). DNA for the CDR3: TGTGCCAGCAGCTTAAGGCGGGACTACCTAGTTCAAGAGACCCAGTACTTC. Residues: CASSLRRDYLVQETQYF.